This is a list of T cell receptor beta chains from one sample in a study of blood T cell repertoires in COVID-19. Produced via immunoSEQ multiplex PCR; TCRdb's table is partial and in-frame only. The data show roughly 160,000 clones, approximately 85% seen once. Sequenced input: peripheral blood. These receptors originate from a man older than 75 with COVID-19, enrolled during active disease. Both conserved end residues are part of each CDR3. Fields, in order: D gene, clone size, V gene, J gene, CDR3 DNA, CDR3 protein. The D gene is left open where the match is weak. The size field is filled for only some rows; it gives once, few, many or a size class.

>.|once|TRBV7-3|TRBJ2-3
TGTGCCAGCAGCTCGGGTCGGTCCTGGTATTTT
CASSSGRSWYF
>TRBD2|.|TRBV5-1|TRBJ2-1
TGCGCCAGCAGCTTACGGGGTAGCGGGGGTGGTAACAATGAGCAGTTCTTC
CASSLRGSGGGNNEQFF
>TRBD2|.|TRBV5-1|TRBJ2-2
TGCGCCAGCAGCTTGGCGGGCCTAGCGGTCGGTCGCACCGGGGAGCTGTTTTTT
CASSLAGLAVGRTGELFF
>.|.|TRBV4-3|TRBJ1-1
TGCGCCAGCAGCCAAGAGGCCTCGTTCACTGAAGCTTTCTTT
CASSQEASFTEAFF
>TRBD1|.|TRBV7-3|TRBJ1-1
TGTGCCAGCAGCCCTTGGACAGGCTTGGGTGAAGCTTTCTTT
CASSPWTGLGEAFF
>TRBD1|.|TRBV5-4|TRBJ1-3
TGTGCCAGCAGCTTACCGGGACAGGCCCCCATTACCATATATTTT
CASSLPGQAPITIYF
>.|.|TRBV3-1/TRBV3-2|TRBJ1-1
TGTGCCAGCAGCCTCACTCTAAGGGGAGGGCTAGCTTTCTTT
CASSLTLRGGLAFF
>.|.|TRBV6-6|TRBJ2-7
TGTGCCAGCAGTTACCCCGGAGTCCGGGGTCTCGAGCAGTACTTC
CASSYPGVRGLEQYF
>.|.|TRBV2|TRBJ2-7
TGTGCCAGCAGCCCCCTCGGAGACAGGTCCTACGAGCAGTACTTC
CASSPLGDRSYEQYF
>.|.|TRBV4-1|TRBJ1-5
TGCGCCAGCAGCCAGAAGGGGGTAAATCAGCCCCAGCATTTT
CASSQKGVNQPQHF
>.|.|TRBV11-2|TRBJ2-3
TGTGCCAGCAGCTTAGAACTTCGATTTAGCACAGATACGCAGTATTTT
CASSLELRFSTDTQYF
>.|few|TRBV5-8|TRBJ1-5
TGTGCCAGCAGCCGGACAGTCCATAGCAATCAGCCCCAGCATTTT
CASSRTVHSNQPQHF
>.|.|TRBV5-1|TRBJ2-7
TGCGCCAGCAGCTTGGGCACCGGGTCTCTGAACAACGAGCAGTACTTC
CASSLGTGSLNNEQYF
>.|.|TRBV27|TRBJ1-5
TGTGCCAGCGGCTACAGGAATCAGCCCCAGCATTTT
CASGYRNQPQHF
>TRBD1|.|TRBV2|TRBJ2-7
TGTGCCAGCGTGAGAACGACAGGGGCGTCCGACGAGCAGTACTTC
CASVRTTGASDEQYF
>.|.|TRBV2|TRBJ1-5
TGTGCCAGCAGTTACGACCAGGGCAATCAGCCCCAGCATTTT
CASSYDQGNQPQHF
>.|.|TRBV10-3|TRBJ1-2
TGTGCCATCAGTGAGTCGACCCCAGGCCTAGGCTACACCTTC
CAISESTPGLGYTF
>TRBD1|.|TRBV15|TRBJ2-1
TGTGCCACCAGCAGAGATTTTCGGACAGGTTACAATGAGCAGTTCTTC
CATSRDFRTGYNEQFF
>TRBD2|.|TRBV5-1|TRBJ2-7
TGCGCCAGCAGCTTGTCGGGGGGCGAGCAGTACTTC
CASSLSGGEQYF
>.|.|TRBV9|TRBJ2-1
TGTGCCAGCAGCGTAGCCCAGGGATTATCCAGTGAGCAGTTCTTC
CASSVAQGLSSEQFF
>.|once|TRBV15|TRBJ2-7
TGTGCCACCAGCAGGGACAGACCGTACGAGCAGTACTTC
CATSRDRPYEQYF
>.|.|TRBV28|TRBJ1-3
TGTGCCAGCAGCCCGCAGGGTCAGATCGTTTCTGGAAACACCATATATTTT
CASSPQGQIVSGNTIYF
>TRBD1|.|TRBV19|TRBJ2-5
TGTGCCAGTAGCCGGGACAGGGGATGGGAGACCCAGTACTTC
CASSRDRGWETQYF
>TRBD1|.|TRBV19|TRBJ1-1
TGTGCCAGTAGTAGGCCGGGTGGGACAGCGAACACTGAAGCTTTCTTT
CASSRPGGTANTEAFF
>.|.|TRBV5-1|TRBJ1-1
TGCGCCAGCAGCTTGGAGGGGGTTGAAGCTTTCTTT
CASSLEGVEAFF
>TRBD1|.|TRBV10-2|TRBJ1-6
TGCGCCAGCAGTCCATCAGGGGGCTGGGGTTCACCCCTCCACTTT
CASSPSGGWGSPLHF
>.|few|TRBV6-2/TRBV6-3|TRBJ1-5
TGTGCCAGCAGTTACGCACACCGGGGTAGCAATCAGCCCCAGCATTTT
CASSYAHRGSNQPQHF
>.|.|TRBV9|TRBJ1-1
TGTGCCAGCAGCGTAGGACAAAGAGAAACTGAAGCTTTCTTT
CASSVGQRETEAFF
>TRBD1|.|TRBV10-3|TRBJ2-5
TGTGCCGCGGGGACAGGGAGAGAGACCCAGTACTTC
CAAGTGRETQYF
>.|.|TRBV10-3|TRBJ1-6
TGTGCCATCAGTGATCAGACAGATAATTCACCCCTCCACTTT
CAISDQTDNSPLHF
>.|.|TRBV6-1|TRBJ2-3
TGTGCCAGCAGTGAATGGGCTATTACTAGCACAGATACGCAGTATTTT
CASSEWAITSTDTQYF
>TRBD2|few|TRBV20-1|TRBJ2-1
TGCAGTGCTAGTCCCCTAGCGGGGGGGCTGAATGAGCAGTTCTTC
CSASPLAGGLNEQFF
>TRBD1|few|TRBV18|TRBJ1-2
TGTGCCAGCTCACCACCGAGCGGGACAGGGGGGGACTACACCTTC
CASSPPSGTGGDYTF
>.|.|TRBV3-1/TRBV3-2|TRBJ1-1
TGTGCCAGCAGCCAACTATACATGGGGGCCACTGAAGCTTTCTTT
CASSQLYMGATEAFF
>TRBD2|.|TRBV3-1/TRBV3-2|TRBJ2-1
TGTGCCAGCAGCCGGACTAGCGGGGGGGAGGATGAGCAGTTCTTC
CASSRTSGGEDEQFF
>.|.|TRBV18|TRBJ2-1
TGTGCCAGCTCGCCAATGGACAGTAACAATGAGCAGTTCTTC
CASSPMDSNNEQFF
>.|.|TRBV7-2|TRBJ1-1
TGTGCCAGCAGCTTAGTAGGCAGGCAAGCTTTCTTT
CASSLVGRQAFF
>.|.|TRBV6-6|TRBJ1-2
TGTGCCAGCAGACGCTTGGGGGGGACTAACTATGGCTACACCTTC
CASRRLGGTNYGYTF
>TRBD1|.|TRBV5-1|TRBJ1-4
TGCGCCAGCAGCTTGGGACAGGGGAATGAAAAACTGTTTTTT
CASSLGQGNEKLFF
>.|.|TRBV6-5|TRBJ1-1
TGTGCCAGCAGTTACCCTAAGGGGGGGCATAACACTGAAGCTTTCTTT
CASSYPKGGHNTEAFF
>TRBD1|few|TRBV5-5|TRBJ2-7
TGTGCCAGCAGTCCACAGGGGTCGGTTTTCGAGCAGTACTTC
CASSPQGSVFEQYF
>TRBD1|few|TRBV11-2|TRBJ1-3
TGTGCCAGCAGGGCGACAGGGGGCAGTGGAAACACCATATATTTT
CASRATGGSGNTIYF
>.|once|TRBV19|TRBJ1-2
TGTGCCAGTAGTATCTTCCGGGACACCTCTACCTCCCACTATGGCTACACCTTC
CASSIFRDTSTSHYGYTF
>TRBD1|.|TRBV19|TRBJ2-4
TGTGCCAGTAGTACAACCCGACAGGGGCTAGCCAAAAACATTCAGTACTTC
CASSTTRQGLAKNIQYF
>.|many|TRBV7-9|TRBJ1-1
TGTGCCAGCATCCTATCGACGGGAGGTGAAGCTTTCTTT
CASILSTGGEAFF
>.|.|TRBV7-2|TRBJ2-3
TGTGCCAGCAGCTTGGGGGGGCGGGTCCCCACAGATACGCAGTATTTT
CASSLGGRVPTDTQYF
>TRBD1|.|TRBV6-6|TRBJ1-1
TGTGCCAGCAGTTACCAGGGGGACACTGAAGCTTTCTTT
CASSYQGDTEAFF
>TRBD1|.|TRBV5-1|TRBJ2-7
TGCGCCAGCAGTCTCGCCGGGACAGGGGGCGCGGGCGAGCAGTACTTC
CASSLAGTGGAGEQYF
>TRBD2|.|TRBV4-1|TRBJ2-2
TGCGCCAGCAGCCCCCCTGGGAGGGACACCGGGGAGCTGTTTTTT
CASSPPGRDTGELFF
>TRBD1|.|TRBV28|TRBJ2-5
TGTGCCAGCAGTTTTTGGGCAGGGGGCATGGAGACCCAGTACTTC
CASSFWAGGMETQYF
>.|.|TRBV5-1|TRBJ2-5
TGCGCCAGCAGCTTGGACTCGCGGGAGACCCAGTACTTC
CASSLDSRETQYF
>.|.|TRBV7-6|TRBJ1-2
TGTGCCAGCAGCTTAGTCCCTACTAACTATGGCTACACCTTC
CASSLVPTNYGYTF
>.|.|TRBV5-1|TRBJ2-3
TGCGCCAGCAGCTTGGTGGGGGGACCCACAGATACGCAGTATTTT
CASSLVGGPTDTQYF